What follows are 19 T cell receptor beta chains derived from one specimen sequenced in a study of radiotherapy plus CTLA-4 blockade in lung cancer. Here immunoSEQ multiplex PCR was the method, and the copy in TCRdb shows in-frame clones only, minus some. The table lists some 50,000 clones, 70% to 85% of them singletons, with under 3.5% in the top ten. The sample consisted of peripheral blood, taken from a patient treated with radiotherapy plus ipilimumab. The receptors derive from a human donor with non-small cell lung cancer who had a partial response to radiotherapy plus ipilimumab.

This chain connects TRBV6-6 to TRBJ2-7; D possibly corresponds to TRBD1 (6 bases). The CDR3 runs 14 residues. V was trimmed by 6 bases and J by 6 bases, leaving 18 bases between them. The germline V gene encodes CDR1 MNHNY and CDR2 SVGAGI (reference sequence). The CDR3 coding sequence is TGTGCCAGCAGCTCAACAGGGTTAGGGGCCGAGCAGTACTTC. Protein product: CASSSTGLGAEQYF.

CDR3 amino acids: CASSPQGQGITGELFF. The DNA for the CDR3 is TGTGCCAGCAGCCCACAGGGACAGGGGATCACCGGGGAGCTGTTTTTT. V is TRBV7-3 and J is TRBJ2-2, with 10 bases lining up with TRBD1. The V and J ends lost 5 bases and 4 bases, in that order; junction bases with no gene match: 7. This CDR3 spans 16 amino acids. Germline V CDR1 and CDR2: SGHTA, FQGTGA.

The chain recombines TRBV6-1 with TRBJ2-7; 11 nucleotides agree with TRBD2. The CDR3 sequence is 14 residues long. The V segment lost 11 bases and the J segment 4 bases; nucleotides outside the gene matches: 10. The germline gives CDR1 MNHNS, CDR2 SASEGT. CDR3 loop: CAGGIAGGLYEQYF. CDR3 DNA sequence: TGTGCCGGGGGTATAGCGGGGGGGTTGTACGAGCAGTACTTC.

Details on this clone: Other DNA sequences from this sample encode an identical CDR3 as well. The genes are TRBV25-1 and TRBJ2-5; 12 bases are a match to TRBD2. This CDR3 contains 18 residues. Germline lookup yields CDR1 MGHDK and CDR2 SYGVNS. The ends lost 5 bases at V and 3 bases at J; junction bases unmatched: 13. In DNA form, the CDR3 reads TGTGCCAGCAGTTCCGGGACTAGCGGGTTGGGGTTGGAAGAGACCCAGTACTTC. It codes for CASSSGTSGLGLEETQYF.

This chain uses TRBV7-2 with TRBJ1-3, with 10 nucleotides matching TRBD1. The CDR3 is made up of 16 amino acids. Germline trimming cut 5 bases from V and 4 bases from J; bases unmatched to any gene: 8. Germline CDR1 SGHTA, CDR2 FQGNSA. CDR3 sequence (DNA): TGTGCCAGCAGCCCCCAGGGGACAGGGGTGGGAAACACCATATATTTT. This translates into CASSPQGTGVGNTIYF.

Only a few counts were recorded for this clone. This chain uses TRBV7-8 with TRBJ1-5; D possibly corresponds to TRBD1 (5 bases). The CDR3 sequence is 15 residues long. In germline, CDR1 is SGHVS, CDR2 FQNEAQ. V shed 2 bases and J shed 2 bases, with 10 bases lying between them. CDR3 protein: CASSLISGGNQPQHF. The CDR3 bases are TGTGCCAGCAGCTTAATTTCGGGGGGCAATCAGCCCCAGCATTTT.

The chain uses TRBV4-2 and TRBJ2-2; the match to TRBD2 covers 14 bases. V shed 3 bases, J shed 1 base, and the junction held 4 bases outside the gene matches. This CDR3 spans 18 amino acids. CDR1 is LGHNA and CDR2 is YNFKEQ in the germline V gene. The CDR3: CASSHPGLAGGNTGELFF. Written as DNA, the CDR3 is TGTGCCAGCAGCCATCCCGGACTAGCGGGGGGGAACACCGGGGAGCTGTTTTTT.

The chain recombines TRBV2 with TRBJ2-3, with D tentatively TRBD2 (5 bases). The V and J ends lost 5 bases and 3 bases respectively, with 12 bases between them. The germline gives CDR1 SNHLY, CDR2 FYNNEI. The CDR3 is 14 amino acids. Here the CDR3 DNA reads TGTGCCAGCAGTCCGGGGTTAGGTACAGATACGCAGTATTTT. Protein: CASSPGLGTDTQYF.

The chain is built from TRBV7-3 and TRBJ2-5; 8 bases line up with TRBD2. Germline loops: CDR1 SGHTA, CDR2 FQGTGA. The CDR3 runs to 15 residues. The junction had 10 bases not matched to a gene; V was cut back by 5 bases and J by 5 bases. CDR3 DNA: TGTGCCAGCAGCCCCTCGGGGGGGCAGGGGGAGACCCAGTACTTC. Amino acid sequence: CASSPSGGQGETQYF.

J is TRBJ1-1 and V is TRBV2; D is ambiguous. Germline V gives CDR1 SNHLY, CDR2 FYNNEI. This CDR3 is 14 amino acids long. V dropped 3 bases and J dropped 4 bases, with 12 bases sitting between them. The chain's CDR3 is CASSDSGRGTEAFF. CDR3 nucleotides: TGTGCCAGCAGTGATTCCGGAAGAGGCACTGAAGCTTTCTTT.

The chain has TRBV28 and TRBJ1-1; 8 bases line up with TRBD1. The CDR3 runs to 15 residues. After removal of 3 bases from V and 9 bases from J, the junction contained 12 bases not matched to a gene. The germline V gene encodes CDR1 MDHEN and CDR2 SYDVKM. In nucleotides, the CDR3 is TGTGCCAGCAGTTTGGAATCCGGGGACAGGTCGCAAGCTTTCTTT. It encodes CASSLESGDRSQAFF.

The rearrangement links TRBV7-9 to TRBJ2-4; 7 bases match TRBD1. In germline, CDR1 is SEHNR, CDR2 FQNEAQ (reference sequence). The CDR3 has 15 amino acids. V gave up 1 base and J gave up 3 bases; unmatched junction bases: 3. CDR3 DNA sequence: TGTGCCAGCAGCTTAGGGCAGGGGGTCAAAAACATTCAGTACTTC. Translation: CASSLGQGVKNIQYF.

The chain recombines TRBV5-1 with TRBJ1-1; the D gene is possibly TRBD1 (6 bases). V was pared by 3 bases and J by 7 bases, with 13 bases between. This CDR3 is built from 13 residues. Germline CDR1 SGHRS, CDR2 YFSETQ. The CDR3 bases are TGCGCCAGCAGCTCACAGGGTTTCGATGAAGCTTTCTTT. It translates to CASSSQGFDEAFF.

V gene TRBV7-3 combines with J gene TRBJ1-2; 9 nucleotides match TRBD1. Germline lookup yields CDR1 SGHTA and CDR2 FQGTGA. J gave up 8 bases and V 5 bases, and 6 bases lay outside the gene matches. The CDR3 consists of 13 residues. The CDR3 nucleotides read TGTGCCAGCAGCCGGACAGGGGCCGAGGGCTACACCTTC. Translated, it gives CASSRTGAEGYTF. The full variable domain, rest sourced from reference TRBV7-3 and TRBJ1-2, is GAGVSQTPSNKVTEKGKYVELRCDPISGHTALYWYRQSLGQGPEFLIYFQGTGAADDSGLPNDRFFAVRPEGSVSTLKIQRTERGDSAVYLCASSRTGAEGYTFGSGTRLTVV.

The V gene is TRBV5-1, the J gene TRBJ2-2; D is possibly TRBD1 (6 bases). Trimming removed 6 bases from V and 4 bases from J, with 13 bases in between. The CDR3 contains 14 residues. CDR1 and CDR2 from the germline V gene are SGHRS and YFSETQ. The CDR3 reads CASTRDTITGELFF. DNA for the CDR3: TGCGCCAGCACCCGGGACACCATCACCGGGGAGCTGTTTTTT.

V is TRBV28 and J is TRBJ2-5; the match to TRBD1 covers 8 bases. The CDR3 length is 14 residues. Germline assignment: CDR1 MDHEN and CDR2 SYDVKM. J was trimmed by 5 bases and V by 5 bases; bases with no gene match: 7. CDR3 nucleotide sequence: TGTGCCAGCAGTCACCGGACAGGGACGGAGACCCAGTACTTC. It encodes CASSHRTGTETQYF.

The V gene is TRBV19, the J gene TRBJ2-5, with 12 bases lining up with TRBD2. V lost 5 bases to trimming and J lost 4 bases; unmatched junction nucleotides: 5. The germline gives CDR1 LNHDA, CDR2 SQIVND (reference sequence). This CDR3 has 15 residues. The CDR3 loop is CASSVLTSGGETQYF. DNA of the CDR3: TGTGCCAGTAGTGTACTGACTAGCGGGGGAGAGACCCAGTACTTC.

The CDR3 DNA reads TGTGCCAGCAGCCCACTACAAAGCTCTGGGGCCAACGTCCTGACTTTC. Translated, it gives CASSPLQSSGANVLTF. The chain joins TRBV7-3 to TRBJ2-6; no definite D call. The CDR3 length is 16 residues. V dropped 5 bases and J dropped 0 bases, with 11 bases sitting between them. From germline, CDR1 is SGHTA and CDR2 FQGTGA. The variable domain in full, completed from reference TRBV7-3 and TRBJ2-6, reads GAGVSQTPSNKVTEKGKYVELRCDPISGHTALYWYRQSLGQGPEFLIYFQGTGAADDSGLPNDRFFAVRPEGSVSTLKIQRTERGDSAVYLCASSPLQSSGANVLTFGAGSRLTVL.

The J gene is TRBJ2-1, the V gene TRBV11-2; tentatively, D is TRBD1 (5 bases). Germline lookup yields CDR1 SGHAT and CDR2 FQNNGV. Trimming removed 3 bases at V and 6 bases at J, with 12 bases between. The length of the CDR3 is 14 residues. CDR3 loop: CASSLAGPGNEQFF. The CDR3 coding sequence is TGTGCCAGCAGCTTGGCAGGGCCGGGCAATGAGCAGTTCTTC.